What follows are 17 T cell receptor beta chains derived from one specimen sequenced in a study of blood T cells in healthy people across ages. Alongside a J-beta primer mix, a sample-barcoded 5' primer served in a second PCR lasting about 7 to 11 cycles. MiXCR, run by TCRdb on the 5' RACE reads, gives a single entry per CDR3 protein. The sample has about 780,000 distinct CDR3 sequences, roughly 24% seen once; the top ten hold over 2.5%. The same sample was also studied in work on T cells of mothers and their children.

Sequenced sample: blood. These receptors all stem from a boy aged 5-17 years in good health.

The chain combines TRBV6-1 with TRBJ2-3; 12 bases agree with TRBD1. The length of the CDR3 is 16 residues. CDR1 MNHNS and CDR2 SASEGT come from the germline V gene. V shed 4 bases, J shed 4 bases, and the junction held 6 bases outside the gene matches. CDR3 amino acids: CASSGDRGRRADTQYF. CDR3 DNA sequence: TGTGCCAGCAGTGGGGACAGGGGGCGCAGGGCAGATACGCAGTATTTT.

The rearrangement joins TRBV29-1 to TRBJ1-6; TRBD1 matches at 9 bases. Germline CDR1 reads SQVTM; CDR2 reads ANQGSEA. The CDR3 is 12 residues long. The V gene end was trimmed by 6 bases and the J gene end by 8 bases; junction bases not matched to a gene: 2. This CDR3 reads CSVRQGDSPLHF. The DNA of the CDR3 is TGCAGCGTGCGACAGGGGGATTCACCCCTCCACTTT.

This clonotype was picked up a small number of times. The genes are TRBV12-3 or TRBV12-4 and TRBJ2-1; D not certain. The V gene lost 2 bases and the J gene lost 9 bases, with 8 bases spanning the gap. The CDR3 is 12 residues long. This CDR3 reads CASSLQRSEQFF. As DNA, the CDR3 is TGTGCCAGCAGTTTACAGCGCTCTGAGCAGTTCTTC.

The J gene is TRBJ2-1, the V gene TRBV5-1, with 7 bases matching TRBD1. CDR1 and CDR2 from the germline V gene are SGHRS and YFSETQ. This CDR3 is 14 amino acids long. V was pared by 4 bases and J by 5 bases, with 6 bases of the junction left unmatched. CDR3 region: CASSIGQENNEQFF. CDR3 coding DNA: TGCGCCAGCAGCATTGGACAGGAAAACAATGAGCAGTTCTTC.

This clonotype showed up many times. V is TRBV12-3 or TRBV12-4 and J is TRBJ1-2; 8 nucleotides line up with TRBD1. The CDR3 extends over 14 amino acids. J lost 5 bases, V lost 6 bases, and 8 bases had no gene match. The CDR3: CASRPGQGGYGYTF. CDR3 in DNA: TGTGCCAGCAGGCCCGGACAGGGTGGTTATGGCTACACCTTC.

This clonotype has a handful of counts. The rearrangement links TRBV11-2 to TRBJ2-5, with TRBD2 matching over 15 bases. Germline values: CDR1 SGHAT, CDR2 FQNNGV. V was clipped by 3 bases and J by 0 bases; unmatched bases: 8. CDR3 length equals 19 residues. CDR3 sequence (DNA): TGTGCCAGCAGCTTCCTCGGACTAGCGGGGGGGGAGTACCAAGAGACCCAGTACTTC. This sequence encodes CASSFLGLAGGEYQETQYF.

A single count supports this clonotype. The CDR3 nucleotides are TGTGCCGTACAGGGGACAGATACGCAGCATTTT. Protein: CAVQGTDTQHF. The rearrangement uses TRBV10-3 and TRBJ2-3; 7 bases agree with TRBD1. Near its end, the DNA agrees better with TRBJ1-5, so the J call may be wrong. This CDR3 comprises 11 residues. Germline loops: CDR1 ENHRY, CDR2 SYGVKD.

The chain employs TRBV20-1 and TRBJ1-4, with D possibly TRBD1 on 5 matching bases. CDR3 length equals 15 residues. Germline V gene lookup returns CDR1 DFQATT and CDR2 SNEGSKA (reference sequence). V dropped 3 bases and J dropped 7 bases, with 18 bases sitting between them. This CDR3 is CSASASRGGGEKLFF. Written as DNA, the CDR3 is TGCAGTGCTAGTGCTTCTCGGGGCGGGGGTGAAAAACTGTTTTTT.

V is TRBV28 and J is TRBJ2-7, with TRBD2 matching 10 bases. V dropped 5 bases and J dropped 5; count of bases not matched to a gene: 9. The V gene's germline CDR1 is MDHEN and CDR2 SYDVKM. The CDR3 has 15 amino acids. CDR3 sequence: CASSPPGLAADEQYF. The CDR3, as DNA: TGTGCCAGCAGTCCCCCCGGACTAGCGGCGGACGAGCAGTACTTC. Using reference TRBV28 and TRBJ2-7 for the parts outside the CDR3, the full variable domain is DVKVTQSSRYLVKRTGEKVFLECVQDMDHENMFWYRQDPGLGLRLIYFSYDVKMKEKGDIPEGYSVSREKKERFSLILESASTNQTSMYLCASSPPGLAADEQYFGPGTRLTVT.

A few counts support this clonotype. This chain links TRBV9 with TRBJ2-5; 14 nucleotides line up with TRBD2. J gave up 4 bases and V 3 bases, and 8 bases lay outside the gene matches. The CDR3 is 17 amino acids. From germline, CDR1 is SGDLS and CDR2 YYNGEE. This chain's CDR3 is CASSESTGTSGGETQYF. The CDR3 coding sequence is TGTGCCAGCAGCGAGTCCACCGGGACTAGCGGGGGAGAGACCCAGTACTTC.

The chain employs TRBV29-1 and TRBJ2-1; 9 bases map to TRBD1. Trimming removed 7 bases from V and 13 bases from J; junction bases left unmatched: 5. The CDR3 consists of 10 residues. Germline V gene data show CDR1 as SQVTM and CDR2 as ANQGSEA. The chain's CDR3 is CSEDRGAQFF. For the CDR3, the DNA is TGCAGCGAGGACAGGGGTGCTCAGTTCTTC.

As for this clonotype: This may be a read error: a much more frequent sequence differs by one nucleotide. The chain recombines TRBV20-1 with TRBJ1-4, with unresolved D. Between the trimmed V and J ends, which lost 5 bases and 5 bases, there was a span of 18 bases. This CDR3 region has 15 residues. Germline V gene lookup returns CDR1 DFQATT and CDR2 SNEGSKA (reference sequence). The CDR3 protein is CSAGQQVPRNEKLFF. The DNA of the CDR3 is TGCAGTGCTGGGCAGCAGGTTCCAAGGAATGAAAAACTGTTTTTT.

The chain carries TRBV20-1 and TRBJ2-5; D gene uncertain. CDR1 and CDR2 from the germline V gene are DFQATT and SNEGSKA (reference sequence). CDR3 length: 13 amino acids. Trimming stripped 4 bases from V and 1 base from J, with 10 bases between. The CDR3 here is CSATYWGQETQYF. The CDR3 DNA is TGCAGTGCTACGTACTGGGGCCAAGAGACCCAGTACTTC.

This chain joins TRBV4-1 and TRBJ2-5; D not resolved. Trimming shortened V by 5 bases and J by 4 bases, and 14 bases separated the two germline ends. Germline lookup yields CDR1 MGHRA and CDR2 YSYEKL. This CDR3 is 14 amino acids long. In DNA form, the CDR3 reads TGCGCCAGCAGCTTCCGGACCTTGGGAGAGACCCAGTACTTC. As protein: CASSFRTLGETQYF.

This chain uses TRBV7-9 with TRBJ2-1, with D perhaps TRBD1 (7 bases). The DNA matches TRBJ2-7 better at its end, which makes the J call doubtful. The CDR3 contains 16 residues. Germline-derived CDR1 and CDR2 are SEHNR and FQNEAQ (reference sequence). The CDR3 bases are TGTGCCAGCAGCTTAGTAGCGTATGACAGGGAGGACGAGCAGTACTTC. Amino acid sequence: CASSLVAYDREDEQYF.

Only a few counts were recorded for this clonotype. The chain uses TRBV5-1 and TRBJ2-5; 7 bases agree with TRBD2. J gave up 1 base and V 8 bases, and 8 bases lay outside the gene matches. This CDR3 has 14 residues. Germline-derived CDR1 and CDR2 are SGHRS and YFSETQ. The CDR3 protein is CASVRGGFQETQYF. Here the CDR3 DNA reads TGCGCCAGTGTCCGCGGGGGATTCCAAGAGACCCAGTACTTC.

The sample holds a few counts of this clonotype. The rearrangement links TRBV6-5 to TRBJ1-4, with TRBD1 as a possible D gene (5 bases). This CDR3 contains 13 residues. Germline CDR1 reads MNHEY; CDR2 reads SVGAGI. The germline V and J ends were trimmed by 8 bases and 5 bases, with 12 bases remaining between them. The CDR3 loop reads CASARGSNEKLFF. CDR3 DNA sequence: TGTGCCAGCGCTAGGGGCAGCAATGAAAAACTGTTTTTT.